Below are 4 T cell receptor beta chains sequenced from a single sample in a study of T-cell reconstitution after alpha-beta-depleted transplantation in children. Unique molecular identifiers featured in how the TCRbeta library was prepared. TCRdb reprocessed the PCR reads with MiXCR, giving one entry per CDR3 protein. The profile covers a few thousand distinct CDR3 sequences, with about a sixth appearing a single time and approximately 80% taken by the ten largest. This specimen was PBMCs, mostly from graft donor cells, taken 180 days after TCRalphabeta/CD19-depleted stem cell transplant. Receptors originate from a patient aged 2-10 years who had a stem cell transplant for inherited bone marrow failure, so the T cells may come from the graft donor.

At least ten counts were recorded for this clonotype. CDR3: CASSLSGREGEKLFF. The CDR3 nucleotides read TGTGCCAGCAGTTTATCGGGCCGAGAGGGGGAAAAACTGTTTTTT. The chain couples TRBV6-5 to TRBJ1-4, with D maybe TRBD1 (5 bases). The V and J ends lost 4 bases and 8 bases respectively, with 17 bases between them. Germline V gene lookup returns CDR1 MNHEY and CDR2 SVGAGI. The CDR3 sequence is 15 residues long.

By proportion, this clonotype is medium-sized (0.01 to 0.1%). This chain links TRBV4-3 with TRBJ2-5; maybe TRBD2 (6 bases). Deletions cut 1 base from V and 11 bases from J, with 11 bases between. Germline assignment: CDR1 LGHNA and CDR2 YSLEER. The CDR3 runs 12 residues. The CDR3 loop is CASSQGAGVQYF. The CDR3 bases are TGCGCCAGCAGCCAAGGAGCGGGTGTTCAGTACTTC.

This clonotype was detected many times. V usage is TRBV5-1 and J usage is TRBJ2-5; 7 bases map to TRBD2. The CDR3 has 15 amino acids. Trimming at V came to 4 bases and at J to 3 bases, leaving 9 bases not matched to a gene. Germline-derived CDR1 and CDR2 are SGHRS and YFSETQ. CDR3 sequence: CASSRLSLAEETQYF. For the CDR3, the DNA is TGCGCCAGCAGCCGCCTGAGTCTAGCGGAAGAGACCCAGTACTTC.

This clonotype has a count of ten or more. V gene TRBV12-3 or TRBV12-4 combines with J gene TRBJ1-5; D gene uncertain. The CDR3 loop spans 15 amino acids. Trimming removed 6 bases from V and 0 bases from J, with 12 bases in between. The CDR3 loop reads CASRNGRYSNQPQHF. In nucleotides, the CDR3 is TGTGCCAGCAGAAATGGGAGATATAGCAATCAGCCCCAGCATTTT.